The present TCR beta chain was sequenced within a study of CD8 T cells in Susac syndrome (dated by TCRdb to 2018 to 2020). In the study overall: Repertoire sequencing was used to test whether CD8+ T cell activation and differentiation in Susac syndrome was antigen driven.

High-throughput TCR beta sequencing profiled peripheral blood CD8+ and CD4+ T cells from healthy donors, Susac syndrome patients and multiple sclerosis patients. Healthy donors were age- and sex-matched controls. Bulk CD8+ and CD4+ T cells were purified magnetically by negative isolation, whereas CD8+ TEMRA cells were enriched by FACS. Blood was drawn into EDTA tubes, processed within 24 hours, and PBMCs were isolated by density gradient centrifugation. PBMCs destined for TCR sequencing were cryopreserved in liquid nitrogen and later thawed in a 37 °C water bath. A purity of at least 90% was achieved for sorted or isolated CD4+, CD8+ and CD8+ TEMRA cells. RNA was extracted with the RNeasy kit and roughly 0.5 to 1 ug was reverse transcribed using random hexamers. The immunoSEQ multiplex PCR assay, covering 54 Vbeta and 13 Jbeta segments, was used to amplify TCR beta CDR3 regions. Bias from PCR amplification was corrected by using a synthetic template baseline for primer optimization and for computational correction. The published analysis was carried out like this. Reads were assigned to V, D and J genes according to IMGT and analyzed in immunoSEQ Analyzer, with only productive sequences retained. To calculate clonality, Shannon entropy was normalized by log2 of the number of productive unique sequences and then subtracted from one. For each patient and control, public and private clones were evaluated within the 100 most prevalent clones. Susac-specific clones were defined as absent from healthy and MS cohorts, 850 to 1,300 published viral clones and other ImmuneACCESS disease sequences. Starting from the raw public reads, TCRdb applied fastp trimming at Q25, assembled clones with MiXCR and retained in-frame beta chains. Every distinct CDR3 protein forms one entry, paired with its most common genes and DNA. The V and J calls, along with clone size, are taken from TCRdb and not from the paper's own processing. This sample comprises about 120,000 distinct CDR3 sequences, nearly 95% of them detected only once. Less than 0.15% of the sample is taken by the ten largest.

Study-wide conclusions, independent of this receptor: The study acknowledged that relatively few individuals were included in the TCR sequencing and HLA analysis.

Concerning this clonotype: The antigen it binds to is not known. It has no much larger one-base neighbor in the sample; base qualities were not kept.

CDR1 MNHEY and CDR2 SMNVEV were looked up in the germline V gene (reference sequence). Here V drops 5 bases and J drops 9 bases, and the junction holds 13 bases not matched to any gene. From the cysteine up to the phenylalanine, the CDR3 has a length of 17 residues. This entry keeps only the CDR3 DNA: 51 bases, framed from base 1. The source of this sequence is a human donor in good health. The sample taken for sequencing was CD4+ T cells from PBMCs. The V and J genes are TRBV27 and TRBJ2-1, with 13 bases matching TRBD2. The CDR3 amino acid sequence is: CASSRPSLAGGRGEQFF. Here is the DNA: TGTGCCAGCAGTCGCCCCTCACTAGCGGGGGGGCGCGGTGAGCAGTTCTTC.